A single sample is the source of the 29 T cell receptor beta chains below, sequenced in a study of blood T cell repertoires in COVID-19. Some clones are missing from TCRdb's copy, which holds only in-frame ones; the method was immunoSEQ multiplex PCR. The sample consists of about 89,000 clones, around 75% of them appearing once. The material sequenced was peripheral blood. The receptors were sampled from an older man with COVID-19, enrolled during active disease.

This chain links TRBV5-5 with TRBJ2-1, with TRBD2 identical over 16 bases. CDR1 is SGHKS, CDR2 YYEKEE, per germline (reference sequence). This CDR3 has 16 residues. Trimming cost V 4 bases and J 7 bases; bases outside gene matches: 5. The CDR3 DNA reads TGTGCCAGCAGCACGGGACTAGCGGGAGGGCTTAATGAGCAGTTCTTC. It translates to CASSTGLAGGLNEQFF.

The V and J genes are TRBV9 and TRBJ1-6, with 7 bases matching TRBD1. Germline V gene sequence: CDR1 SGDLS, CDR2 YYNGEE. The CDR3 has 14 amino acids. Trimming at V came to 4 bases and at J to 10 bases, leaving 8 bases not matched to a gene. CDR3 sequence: CASSPSDRRSPLHF. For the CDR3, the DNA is TGTGCCAGCAGCCCTTCGGACAGGAGATCACCCCTCCACTTT.

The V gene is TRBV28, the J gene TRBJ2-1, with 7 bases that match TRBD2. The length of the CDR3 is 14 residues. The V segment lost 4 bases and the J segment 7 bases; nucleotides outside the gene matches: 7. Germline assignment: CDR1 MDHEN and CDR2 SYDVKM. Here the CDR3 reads CASSSYGRPNEQFF. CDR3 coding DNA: TGTGCCAGCAGTTCCTACGGGAGGCCAAATGAGCAGTTCTTC. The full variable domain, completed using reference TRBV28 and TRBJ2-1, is DVKVTQSSRYLVKRTGEKVFLECVQDMDHENMFWYRQDPGLGLRLIYFSYDVKMKEKGDIPEGYSVSREKKERFSLILESASTNQTSMYLCASSSYGRPNEQFFGPGTRLTVL.

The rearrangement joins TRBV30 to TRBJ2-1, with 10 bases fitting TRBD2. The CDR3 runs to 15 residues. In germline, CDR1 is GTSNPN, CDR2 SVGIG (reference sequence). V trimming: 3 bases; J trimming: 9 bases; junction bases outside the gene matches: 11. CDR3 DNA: TGTGCCTGGAGCTCTCCGAGCGGGAGGGCCTTTGAGCAGTTCTTC. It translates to CAWSSPSGRAFEQFF. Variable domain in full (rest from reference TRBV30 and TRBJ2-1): SQTIHQWPATLVQPVGSPLSLECTVEGTSNPNLYWYRQAAGRGLQLLFYSVGIGQISSEVPQNLSASRPQDRQFILSSKKLLLSDSGFYLCAWSSPSGRAFEQFFGPGTRLTVL.

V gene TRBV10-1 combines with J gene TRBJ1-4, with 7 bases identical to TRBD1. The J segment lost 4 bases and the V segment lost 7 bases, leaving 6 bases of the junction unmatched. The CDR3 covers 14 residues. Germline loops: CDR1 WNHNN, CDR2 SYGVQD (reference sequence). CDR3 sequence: CASTQGRSNEKLFF. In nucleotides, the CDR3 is TGCGCCAGCACACAGGGGAGGAGTAATGAAAAACTGTTTTTT.

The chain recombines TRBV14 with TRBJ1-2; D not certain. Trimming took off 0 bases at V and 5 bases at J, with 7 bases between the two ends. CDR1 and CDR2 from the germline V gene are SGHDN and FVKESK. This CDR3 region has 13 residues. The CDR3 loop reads CASSQDPFYGYTF. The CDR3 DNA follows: TGTGCCAGCAGCCAAGACCCTTTTTATGGCTACACCTTC. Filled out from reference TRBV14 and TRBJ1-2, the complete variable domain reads EAGVTQFPSHSVIEKGQTVTLRCDPISGHDNLYWYRRVMGKEIKFLLHFVKESKQDESGMPNNRFLAERTGGTYSTLKVQPAELEDSGVYFCASSQDPFYGYTFGSGTRLTVV.

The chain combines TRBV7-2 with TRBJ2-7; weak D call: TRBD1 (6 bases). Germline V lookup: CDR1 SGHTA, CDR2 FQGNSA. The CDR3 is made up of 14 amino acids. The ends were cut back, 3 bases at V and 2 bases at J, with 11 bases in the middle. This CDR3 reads CASSFRDTAYEQYF. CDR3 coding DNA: TGTGCCAGCAGCTTCCGGGACACCGCCTACGAGCAGTACTTC.

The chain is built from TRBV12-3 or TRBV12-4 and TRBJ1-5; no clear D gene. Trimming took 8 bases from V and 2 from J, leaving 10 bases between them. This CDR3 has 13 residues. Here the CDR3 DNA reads TGTGCCAGCTCCCCTGAGGGCAATCAGCCCCAGCATTTT. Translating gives CASSPEGNQPQHF.

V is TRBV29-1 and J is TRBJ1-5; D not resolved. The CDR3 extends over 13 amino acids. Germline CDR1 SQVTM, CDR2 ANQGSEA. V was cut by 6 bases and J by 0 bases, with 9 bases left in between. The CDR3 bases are TGCAGCGTCGCGGAGAATAGCAATCAGCCCCAGCATTTT. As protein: CSVAENSNQPQHF.

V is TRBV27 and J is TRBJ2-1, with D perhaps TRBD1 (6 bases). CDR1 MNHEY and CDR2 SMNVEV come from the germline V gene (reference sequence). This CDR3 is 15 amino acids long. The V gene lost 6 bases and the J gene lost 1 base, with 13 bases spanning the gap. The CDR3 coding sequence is TGTGCCAGCAGGACAGGAAAAGGGTCCTACAATGAGCAGTTCTTC. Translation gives CASRTGKGSYNEQFF.

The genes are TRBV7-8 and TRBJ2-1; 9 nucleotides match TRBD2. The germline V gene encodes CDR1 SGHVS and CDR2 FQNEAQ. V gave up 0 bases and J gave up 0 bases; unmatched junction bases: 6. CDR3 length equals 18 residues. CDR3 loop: CASSLAYRLAVSYNEQFF. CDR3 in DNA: TGTGCCAGCAGCTTAGCGTATAGACTAGCGGTCTCCTACAATGAGCAGTTCTTC.

The CDR3 region is CASSFGGGPYGYTF. The DNA for the CDR3 is TGTGCCAGCAGCTTTGGAGGGGGCCCCTATGGCTACACCTTC. The rearrangement links TRBV5-5 to TRBJ1-2; TRBD1 agrees at 7 bases. The CDR3 sequence is 14 residues long. J lost 4 bases, V lost 2 bases, and 5 bases had no gene match. Germline V gene lookup returns CDR1 SGHKS and CDR2 YYEKEE (reference sequence).

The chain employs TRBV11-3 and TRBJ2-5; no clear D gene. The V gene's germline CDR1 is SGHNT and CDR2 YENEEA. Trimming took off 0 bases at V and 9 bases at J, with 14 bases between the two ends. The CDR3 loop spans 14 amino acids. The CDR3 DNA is TGTGCCAGCAGCTTAGATGCCGACCCCCAGGCCCAGTACTTC. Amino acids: CASSLDADPQAQYF.

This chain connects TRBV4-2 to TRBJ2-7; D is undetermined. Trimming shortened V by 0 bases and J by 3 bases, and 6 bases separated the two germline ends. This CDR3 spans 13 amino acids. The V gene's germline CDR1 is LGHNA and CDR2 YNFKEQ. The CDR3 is CASSQDRNYEQYF. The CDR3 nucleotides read TGTGCCAGCAGCCAAGACAGGAACTACGAGCAGTACTTC.

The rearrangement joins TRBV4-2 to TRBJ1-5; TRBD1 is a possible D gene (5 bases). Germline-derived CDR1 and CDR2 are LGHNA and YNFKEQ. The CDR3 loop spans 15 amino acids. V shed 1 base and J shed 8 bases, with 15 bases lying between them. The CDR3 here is CASSQGSRSQEPQHF. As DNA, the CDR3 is TGTGCCAGCAGCCAAGGGAGTCGGTCACAGGAGCCCCAGCATTTT.

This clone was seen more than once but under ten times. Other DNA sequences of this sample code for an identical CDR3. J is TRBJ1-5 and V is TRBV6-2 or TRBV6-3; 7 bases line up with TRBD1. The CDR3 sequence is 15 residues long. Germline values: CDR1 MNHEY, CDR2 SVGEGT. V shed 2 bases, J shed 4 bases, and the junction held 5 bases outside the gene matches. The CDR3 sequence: CASSYRTGLNQPQHF. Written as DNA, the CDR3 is TGTGCCAGCAGTTACAGGACAGGCCTAAATCAGCCCCAGCATTTT.

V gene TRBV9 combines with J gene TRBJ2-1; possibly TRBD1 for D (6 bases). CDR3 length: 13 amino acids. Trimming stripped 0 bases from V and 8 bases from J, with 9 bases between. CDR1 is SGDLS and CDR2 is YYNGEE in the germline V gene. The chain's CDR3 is CASSVEGGDEQFF. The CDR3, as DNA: TGTGCCAGCAGCGTAGAAGGGGGAGATGAGCAGTTCTTC.

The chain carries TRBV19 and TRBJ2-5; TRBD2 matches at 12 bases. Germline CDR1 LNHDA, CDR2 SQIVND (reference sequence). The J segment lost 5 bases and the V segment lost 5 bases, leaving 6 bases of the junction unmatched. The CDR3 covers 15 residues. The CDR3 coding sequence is TGTGCCAGTAGTGTAATGACTAGCGGGAGCGAGACCCAGTACTTC. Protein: CASSVMTSGSETQYF.

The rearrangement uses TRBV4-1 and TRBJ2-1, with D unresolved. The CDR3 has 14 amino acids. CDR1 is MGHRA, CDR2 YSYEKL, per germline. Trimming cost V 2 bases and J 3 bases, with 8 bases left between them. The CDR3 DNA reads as TGCGCCAGCAGCCAACTAGGAGTCTACAATGAGCAGTTCTTC. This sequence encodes CASSQLGVYNEQFF.

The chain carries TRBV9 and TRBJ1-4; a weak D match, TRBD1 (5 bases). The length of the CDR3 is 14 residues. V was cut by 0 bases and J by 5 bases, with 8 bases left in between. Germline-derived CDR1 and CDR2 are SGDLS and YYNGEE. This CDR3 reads CASSVGRENEKLFF. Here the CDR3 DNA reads TGTGCCAGCAGCGTAGGCAGGGAAAATGAAAAACTGTTTTTT.

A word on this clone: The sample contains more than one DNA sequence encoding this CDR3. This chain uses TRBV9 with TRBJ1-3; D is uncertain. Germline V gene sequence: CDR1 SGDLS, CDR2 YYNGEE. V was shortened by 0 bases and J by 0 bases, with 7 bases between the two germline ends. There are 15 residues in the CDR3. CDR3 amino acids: CASSVDPSSGNTIYF. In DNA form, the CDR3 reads TGTGCCAGCAGCGTAGATCCCTCCTCTGGAAACACCATATATTTT.

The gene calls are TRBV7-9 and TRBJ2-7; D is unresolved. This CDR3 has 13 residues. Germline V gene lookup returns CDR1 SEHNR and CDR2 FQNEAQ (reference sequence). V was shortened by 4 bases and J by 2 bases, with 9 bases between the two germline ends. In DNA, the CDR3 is TGTGCCAGCAGCTACGACAAAGCCTACGAGCAGTACTTC. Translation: CASSYDKAYEQYF.

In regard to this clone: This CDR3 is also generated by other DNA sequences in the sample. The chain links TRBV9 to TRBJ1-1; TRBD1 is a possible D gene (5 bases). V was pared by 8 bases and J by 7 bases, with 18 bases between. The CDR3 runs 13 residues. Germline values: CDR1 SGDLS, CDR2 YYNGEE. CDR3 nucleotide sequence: TGTGCCAGTAGTGGAGGGGACCTCCTTGAAGCTTTCTTT. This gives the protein CASSGGDLLEAFF.

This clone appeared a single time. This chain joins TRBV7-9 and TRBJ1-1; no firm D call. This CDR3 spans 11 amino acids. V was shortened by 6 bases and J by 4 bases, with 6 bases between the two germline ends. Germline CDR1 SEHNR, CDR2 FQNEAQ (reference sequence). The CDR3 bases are TGTGCCAGCAGGGGAGCCACTGAAGCTTTCTTT. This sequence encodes CASRGATEAFF.

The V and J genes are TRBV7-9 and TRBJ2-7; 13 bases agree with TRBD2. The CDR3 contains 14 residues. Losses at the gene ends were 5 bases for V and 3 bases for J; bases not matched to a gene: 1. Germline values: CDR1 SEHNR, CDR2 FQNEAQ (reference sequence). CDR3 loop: CASSRTSGSYEQYF. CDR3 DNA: TGTGCCAGCAGCCGGACTAGCGGGAGCTACGAGCAGTACTTC.

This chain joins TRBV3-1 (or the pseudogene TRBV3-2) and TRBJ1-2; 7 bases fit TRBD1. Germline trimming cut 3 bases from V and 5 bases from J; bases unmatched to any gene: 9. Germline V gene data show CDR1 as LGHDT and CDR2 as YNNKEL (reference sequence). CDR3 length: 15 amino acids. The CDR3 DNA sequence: TGTGCCAGCAGCCAGGTACAGGGGATTGGGTATGGCTACACCTTC. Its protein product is CASSQVQGIGYGYTF.

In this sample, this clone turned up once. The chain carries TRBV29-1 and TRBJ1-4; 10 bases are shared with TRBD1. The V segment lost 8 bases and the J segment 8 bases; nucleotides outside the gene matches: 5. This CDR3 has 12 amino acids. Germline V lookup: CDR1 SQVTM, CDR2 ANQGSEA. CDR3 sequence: CSFRTGGEKLFF. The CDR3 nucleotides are TGCAGCTTTCGGACAGGGGGGGAAAAACTGTTTTTT. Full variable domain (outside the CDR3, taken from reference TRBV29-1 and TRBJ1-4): SAVISQKPSRDICQRGTSLTIQCQVDSQVTMMFWYRQQPGQSLTLIATANQGSEATYESGFVIDKFPISRPNLTFSTLTVSNMSPEDSSIYLCSFRTGGEKLFFGSGTQLSVL.

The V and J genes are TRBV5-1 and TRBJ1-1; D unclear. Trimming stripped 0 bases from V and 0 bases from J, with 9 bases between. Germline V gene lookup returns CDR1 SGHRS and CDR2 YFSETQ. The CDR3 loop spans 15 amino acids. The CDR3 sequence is CASSLVAGLNTEAFF. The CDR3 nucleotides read TGCGCCAGCAGCTTGGTAGCGGGATTGAACACTGAAGCTTTCTTT.

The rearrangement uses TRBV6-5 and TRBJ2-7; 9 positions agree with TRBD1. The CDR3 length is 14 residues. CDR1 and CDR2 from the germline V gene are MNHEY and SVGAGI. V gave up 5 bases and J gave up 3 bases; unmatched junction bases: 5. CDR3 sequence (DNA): TGTGCCAGCAGTCCCGGGACAGGGATCTACGAGCAGTACTTC. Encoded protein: CASSPGTGIYEQYF.